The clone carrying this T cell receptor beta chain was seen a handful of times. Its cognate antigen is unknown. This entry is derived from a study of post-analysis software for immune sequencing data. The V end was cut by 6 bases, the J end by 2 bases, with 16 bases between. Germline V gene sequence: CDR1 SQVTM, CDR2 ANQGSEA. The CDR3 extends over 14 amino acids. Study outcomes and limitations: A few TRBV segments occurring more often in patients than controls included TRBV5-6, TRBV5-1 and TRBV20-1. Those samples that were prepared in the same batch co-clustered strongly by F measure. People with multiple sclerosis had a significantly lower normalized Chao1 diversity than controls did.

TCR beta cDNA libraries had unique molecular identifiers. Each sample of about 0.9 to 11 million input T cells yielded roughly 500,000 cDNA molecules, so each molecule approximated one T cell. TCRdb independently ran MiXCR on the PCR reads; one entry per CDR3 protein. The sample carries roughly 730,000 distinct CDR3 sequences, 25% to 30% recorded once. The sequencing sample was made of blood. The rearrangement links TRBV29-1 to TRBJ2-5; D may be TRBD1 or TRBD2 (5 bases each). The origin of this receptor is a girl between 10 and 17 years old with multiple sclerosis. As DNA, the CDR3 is TGCAGCGTCCTACGAGGGGCAGCACAAGAGACCCAGTACTTC. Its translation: CSVLRGAAQETQYF. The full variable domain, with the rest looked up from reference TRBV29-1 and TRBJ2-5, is SAVISQKPSRDICQRGTSLTIQCQVDSQVTMMFWYRQQPGQSLTLIATANQGSEATYESGFVIDKFPISRPNLTFSTLTVSNMSPEDSSIYLCSVLRGAAQETQYFGPGTRLLVL.